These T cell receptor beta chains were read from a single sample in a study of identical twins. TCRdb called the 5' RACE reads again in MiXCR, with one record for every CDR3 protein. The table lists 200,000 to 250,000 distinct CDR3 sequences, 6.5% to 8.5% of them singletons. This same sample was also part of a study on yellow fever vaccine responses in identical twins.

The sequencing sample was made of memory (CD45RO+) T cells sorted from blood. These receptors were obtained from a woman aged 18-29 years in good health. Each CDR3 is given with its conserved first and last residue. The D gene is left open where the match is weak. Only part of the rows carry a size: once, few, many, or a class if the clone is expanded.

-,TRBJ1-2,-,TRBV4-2,TGTGCCAGCAGCCAAGGGGCAGGTAGCCGAGGGGACTATGGCTACACCTTC,CASSQGAGSRGDYGYTF
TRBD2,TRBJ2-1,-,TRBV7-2,TGTGCCAGCAGCTTAGAGCGGGGGGGCAGGGATGAGCAGTTCTTC,CASSLERGGRDEQFF
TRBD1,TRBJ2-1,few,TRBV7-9,TGTGCCAGCAGCAGCCGGACAGGGAAGACTATATACAATGAGCAGTTCTTC,CASSSRTGKTIYNEQFF
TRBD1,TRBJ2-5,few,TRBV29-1,TGCAGCGTTGCTGAGGGGGCGGAGACCCAGTACTTC,CSVAEGAETQYF
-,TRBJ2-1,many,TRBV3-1,TGTGCCAGCAGCCCCTTCTCCTACAATGAGCAGTTCTTC,CASSPFSYNEQFF
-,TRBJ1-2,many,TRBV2,TGTGCCAGCACCCCACAGATCATCTATGGCTACACCTTC,CASTPQIIYGYTF
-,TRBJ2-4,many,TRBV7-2,TGTGCCAGCAGCTTAGAGAATAGTGACGACATTCAGTACTTC,CASSLENSDDIQYF
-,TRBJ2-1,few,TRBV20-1,TGCAGTGCTAGGGACCCGCGGCAAATGTACAATGAGCAGTTCTTC,CSARDPRQMYNEQFF
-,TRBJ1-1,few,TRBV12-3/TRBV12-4,TGTGCCAGCAGTTTCTTGCGGGGCCCGGAGGCTTTCTTT,CASSFLRGPEAFF
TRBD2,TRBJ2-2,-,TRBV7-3,TGTGCCAGCAGCTTAAGAGGACTAGCGGTCAACACCGGGGAGCTGTTTTTT,CASSLRGLAVNTGELFF
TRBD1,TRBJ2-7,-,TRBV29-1,TGCAGCGCGAGACAGGGGCGAGACCCTTCCTACGAGCAGTACTTC,CSARQGRDPSYEQYF
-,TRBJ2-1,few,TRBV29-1,TGCAGCGTTGAACCGGAGGTCTCCTACAATGAGCAGTTCTTC,CSVEPEVSYNEQFF
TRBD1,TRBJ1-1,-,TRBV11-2,TGTGCCAGCGGCCCCGGACAGGGGGCTAGGGCTTTCTTT,CASGPGQGARAFF
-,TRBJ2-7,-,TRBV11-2,TGTGCCAGCAGCAAGTCGGCCTACGAGCAGTACTTC,CASSKSAYEQYF
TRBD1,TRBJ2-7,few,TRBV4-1,TGCGCCAGCAGCCAAGCGACCGGACAGGGGGCCCTCTACGAGCAGTACTTC,CASSQATGQGALYEQYF
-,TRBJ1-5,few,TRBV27,TGTGCCAGCAGTCGGGAGTATAGCAATCAGCCCCAGCATTTT,CASSREYSNQPQHF
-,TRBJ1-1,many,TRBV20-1,TGCAGTGCTAGGAAGGTGGGGATCTTGGGAACTGAAGCTTTCTTT,CSARKVGILGTEAFF
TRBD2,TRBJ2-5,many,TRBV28,TGTGCCAGCAGACCCACTAGCGGGAGGCGGGAGACCCAGTACTTC,CASRPTSGRRETQYF
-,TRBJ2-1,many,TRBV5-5,TGTGCCAGCGATAAGCTGAACTACAATGAGCAGTTCTTC,CASDKLNYNEQFF
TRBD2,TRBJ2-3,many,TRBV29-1,TGCAGCGTTGAGGGGACTAGCGGAAACACAGATACGCAGTATTTT,CSVEGTSGNTDTQYF
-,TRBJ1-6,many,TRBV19,TGTGCCAGTAGCGGGACACCGAATTCACCCCTCCACTTT,CASSGTPNSPLHF
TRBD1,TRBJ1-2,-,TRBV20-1,TGCAGTGCTAGAGATGGACAGGGCAAGAGAGGCTACACCTTC,CSARDGQGKRGYTF
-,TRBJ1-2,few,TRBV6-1,TGTGCCAGCAGTAGAGCCTTTAACTATGGCTACACCTTC,CASSRAFNYGYTF
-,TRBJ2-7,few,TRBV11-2,TGTGCCAGCACCGTTTATCGCGAGCAGTACTTC,CASTVYREQYF
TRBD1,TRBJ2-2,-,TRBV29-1,TGCAGCGTTTTTGGGGACAGTAGGAACACCGGGGAGCTGTTTTTT,CSVFGDSRNTGELFF
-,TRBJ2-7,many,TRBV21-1,TGTGCCCCAGGAGAGAGCGGGAAACGATACGAGCAGTACTTC,CAPGESGKRYEQYF
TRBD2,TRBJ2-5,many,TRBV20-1,TGCAGTGCTAGGGCTAGCGGGAGTGAGACCCAGTACTTC,CSARASGSETQYF
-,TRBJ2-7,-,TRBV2,TGTGCCAGCAGTGAACAAGGGACCTCAGGAAGGAACTTC,CASSEQGTSGRNF
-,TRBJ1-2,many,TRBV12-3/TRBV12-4,TGTGCCAGCAGTTTTCCTCTACAGGGCCGAGGGGGCTACACCTTC,CASSFPLQGRGGYTF
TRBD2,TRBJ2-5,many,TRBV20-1,TGCAGTGCTAGAGTAGCAAGACGGGGAGGGCAGACCCAGTACTTC,CSARVARRGGQTQYF
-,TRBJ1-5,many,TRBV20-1,TGCAGTGCTAGAGATCATCGTAAGTCGGGCAATCAGCCCCAGCATTTT,CSARDHRKSGNQPQHF
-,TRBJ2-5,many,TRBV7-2,TGTGCCAGCAGCCGAAGTCCTCAAGAGACCCAGTACTTC,CASSRSPQETQYF
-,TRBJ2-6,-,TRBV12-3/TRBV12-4,TGTGCCAGCACCCAAGACCGGGACATAGCTCGAGGGGCCAACGTCCTGACTTTC,CASTQDRDIARGANVLTF
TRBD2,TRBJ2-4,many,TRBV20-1,TGCAGTGCTCGGACTAGCGGGAAAATAAAAAACATTCAGTACTTC,CSARTSGKIKNIQYF
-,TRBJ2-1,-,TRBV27,TGTGCCAGCAGTTTTTGGTTCTTC,CASSFWFF
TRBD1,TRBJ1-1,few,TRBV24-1,TGTGCCACCAGTGATCCCGGACAGGGGGGGACTGAAGCTTTCTTT,CATSDPGQGGTEAFF
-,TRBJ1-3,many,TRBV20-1,TGCAGTGCCGCGACACCCGGAAACACCATATATTTT,CSAATPGNTIYF
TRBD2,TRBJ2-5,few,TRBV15,TGTGCCACCAGCAGCAGTGGGCTGGGAGGGAAAGAGACCCAGTACTTC,CATSSSGLGGKETQYF
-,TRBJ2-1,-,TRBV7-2,TGTGCCAGCAGCTTCGAAGATTACGTCCGGTTCTTC,CASSFEDYVRFF
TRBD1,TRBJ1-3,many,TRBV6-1,TGTGCCAGCAGTGTCGGGACAGAGACTGGAAACACCATATATTTT,CASSVGTETGNTIYF
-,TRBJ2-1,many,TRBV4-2,TGTGCCAGCAGCCAAGAGTGGGGGATCCCCTACAATGAGCAGTTCTTC,CASSQEWGIPYNEQFF
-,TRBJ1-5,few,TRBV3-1,TGTGCCAGCAGCCAAGGCAGGGGTCGTCAGCCCCAGCATTTT,CASSQGRGRQPQHF
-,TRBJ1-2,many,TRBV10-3,TGTGCCATCAGTGTATCTGAGAACTATGGCTACACCTTC,CAISVSENYGYTF
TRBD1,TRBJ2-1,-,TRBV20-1,TGCAGTGCTAGTAACAGGGGCGACTACAATGAGCAGTTCTTC,CSASNRGDYNEQFF
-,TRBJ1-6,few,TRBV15,TGTGCCACCAGGGCAGGCGGCAATTCACCCCTCCACTTT,CATRAGGNSPLHF
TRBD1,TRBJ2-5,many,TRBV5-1,TGCGCCAGCAGCCGACAGGGACAAGAGACCCAGTACTTC,CASSRQGQETQYF
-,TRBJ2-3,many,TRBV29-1,TGCAGCGTTCTCCAGGGTACGCAGTATTTT,CSVLQGTQYF